This T cell receptor beta chain was captured by sequencing in a study of T cells in localized non-small cell lung cancer. The study, taken as a whole, reports: Owing to sequencing of a solitary tumor region, heterogeneity cannot be discounted. The study detected a median about 60 of the top 100 tumor clones in adjacent lung. In the blood, greater T cell density corresponded to longer overall survival. Uninvolved nearby lung showed the greatest T cell clonality, exceeding that found in tumor.

From germline, CDR1 is MNHGY and CDR2 SAAAGT. V lost 6 bases and J 0 bases, leaving 15 bases between the germline ends. CDR3 size: 16 residues. The table lists this clone with a few counts. Its specificity is not known. Profiling relied on immunoSEQ multiplex PCR, and the TCRdb table lists in-frame clones only, not all of them. The table records 4,000 to 4,500 clones, 38% of them present only once. The sample consisted of lung tumor tissue, taken before any cancer treatment. The chain has TRBV6-8 and TRBJ1-3; D may be TRBD1 (6 bases). The source of this sequence is a woman between 40 and 69 years old with stage I lung adenocarcinoma. CDR3: CASSVAGQTSGNTIYF. The CDR3 coding sequence is TGTGCCAGCAGCGTAGCGGGACAAACCTCTGGAAACACCATATATTTT.